This T cell receptor (beta chain) came from a study of blood T cell repertoires in COVID-19. The overall study: Specimens from acute and convalescent COVID-19 originated in the United States, Italy and Spain. Sample material is recorded as cDNA or gDNA derived from T cells, B-cell-depleted T cells, or PBMCs.

Patients of the Seattle cohort, enrolled during active infection, were followed longitudinally. The CDR3 has 13 amino acids. The germline V gene encodes CDR1 SNHLY and CDR2 FYNNEI. The V end was cut by 11 bases, the J end by 1 base, with 14 bases between. Original analysis: How many nucleated cells were present was estimated from reference gene primer amplification. Sequenced by immunoSEQ multiplex PCR; TCRdb stores in-frame clones only, minus some. V and J calls and clone size come straight from that table; D and trimming were deduced from the DNA. The sample has 55,000 to 80,000 clones, roughly 78% seen once.

This receptor was identified in a man aged 55 to 70 with COVID-19, enrolled during active disease. This sequence joins TRBV2 and TRBJ1-2; D may be TRBD1 (5 bases). Sample: peripheral blood. The CDR3 DNA reads TGTGCCGGGCGGGGCACCTTTAACTATGGCTACACCTTC. As protein: CAGRGTFNYGYTF.